This is a list of T cell receptor beta chains from one sample in a study of PD-L1 blockade in urothelial cancer. TCRdb's table, derived via immunoSEQ multiplex PCR, lists solely in-frame clones and lacks some. Altogether 72,000 or so clones are present, 85% to 90% being singletons, with the ten largest covering approximately 10%. Specimen: PBMCs, collected around atezolizumab (anti-PD-L1) treatment. These receptors were taken from a man in his sixties with urothelial cancer. Both conserved end residues are part of each CDR3. D genes are given only for firm matches. Clone sizes are given selectively: once, few, many, or a class where the clone is expanded.

J gene,V gene,D gene,clone size,CDR3 protein,CDR3 DNA
TRBJ2-3,TRBV19,TRBD1,once,CASSTRTGPSTDTQYF,TGTGCCAGTAGTACCCGGACAGGCCCTAGCACAGATACGCAGTATTTT
TRBJ2-7,TRBV5-5,TRBD2,.,CASSLNLAGVAYEQYF,TGTGCCAGCAGCTTGAATCTAGCGGGCGTTGCCTACGAGCAGTACTTC
TRBJ1-3,TRBV11-3,.,.,CASSPGEYTIYF,TGTGCCAGCAGCCCAGGGGAATACACCATATATTTT
TRBJ2-7,TRBV5-6,TRBD1,.,CASSRDRGSSYEQYF,TGTGCCAGCAGCCGAGACAGGGGATCGTCCTACGAGCAGTACTTC
TRBJ2-7,TRBV29-1,TRBD2,.,CSVEGTSGNYEQYF,TGCAGCGTTGAAGGGACTAGCGGGAACTACGAGCAGTACTTC
TRBJ1-1,TRBV7-8,.,.,CASSLRSPGPTEAFF,TGTGCCAGCAGCTTACGTTCCCCAGGGCCCACTGAAGCTTTCTTT
TRBJ1-2,TRBV27,.,many,CASSLGGTLHGYTF,TGTGCCAGCAGTTTGGGCGGGACTTTGCATGGCTACACCTTC
TRBJ2-6,TRBV11-2,.,few,CASSLVYASIAGANVLTF,TGTGCCAGCAGCTTAGTCTATGCCTCCATCGCTGGGGCCAACGTCCTGACTTTC
TRBJ2-7,TRBV15,TRBD1,.,CATSRAGTGPTYEQYF,TGTGCCACCAGCAGAGCAGGGACAGGGCCCACCTACGAGCAGTACTTC
TRBJ1-2,TRBV6-4,TRBD1,.,CASSETGRDGYTF,TGTGCCAGCAGTGAGACAGGGAGAGATGGCTACACCTTC
TRBJ2-1,TRBV7-9,.,many,CASSLSSNEQFF,TGTGCCAGCAGCTTATCCAGCAATGAGCAGTTCTTC
TRBJ1-4,TRBV11-3,.,.,CASSLQGLNEKLFF,TGTGCCAGCAGCTTACAAGGACTTAATGAAAAACTGTTTTTT
TRBJ2-7,TRBV10-1,.,.,CASSDGGSSYEQYF,TGCGCCAGCAGTGATGGCGGCAGCTCCTACGAGCAGTACTTC
TRBJ1-5,TRBV28,.,.,CASSQTGLSQPQHF,TGTGCCAGCAGCCAGACAGGCCTAAGTCAGCCCCAGCATTTT
TRBJ2-7,TRBV11-1,TRBD2,.,CASRYSGRAYEQYF,TGTGCCAGCAGATATAGCGGGAGGGCCTACGAGCAGTACTTC
TRBJ1-1,TRBV19,TRBD1,.,CASSEQGAIGTEAFF,TGTGCCAGTAGCGAACAGGGGGCTATCGGCACTGAAGCTTTCTTT
TRBJ1-2,TRBV19,.,.,CASSIFYREGYTF,TGTGCCAGTAGTATTTTCTACAGGGAAGGCTACACCTTC
TRBJ2-4,TRBV5-8,TRBD1,.,CASTNRGLAKNIQYF,TGTGCCAGCACCAACAGGGGTCTAGCCAAAAACATTCAGTACTTC
TRBJ2-5,TRBV7-3,TRBD2,.,CASSLSAGDGQETQYF,TGTGCCAGCAGCTTATCGGCGGGGGACGGTCAAGAGACCCAGTACTTC
TRBJ1-2,TRBV30,.,once,CAWSSGSYGYTF,TGTGCCTGGTCATCAGGGTCCTATGGCTACACCTTC
TRBJ1-1,TRBV6-1,.,.,CASSDQGGGTEAFF,TGTGCCAGCAGTGACCAAGGGGGGGGGACTGAAGCTTTCTTT
TRBJ1-1,TRBV6-1,TRBD1,.,CASRRGQQNTEAFF,TGTGCCAGCAGAAGGGGACAGCAGAACACTGAAGCTTTCTTT
TRBJ2-5,TRBV5-1,TRBD1,.,CASSFQGAGETQYF,TGCGCCAGCAGCTTTCAGGGGGCGGGGGAGACCCAGTACTTC
TRBJ2-3,TRBV5-1,TRBD2,once,CASSQKREAQGDTQYF,TGCGCCAGCAGCCAGAAGCGGGAGGCCCAGGGAGATACGCAGTATTTT
TRBJ1-2,TRBV30,.,.,CAWSPQGIYGYTF,TGTGCCTGGAGTCCTCAGGGTATCTATGGCTACACCTTC
TRBJ2-3,TRBV7-2,.,.,CASSLVNTQYF,TGTGCCAGCAGCTTAGTCAATACGCAGTATTTT
TRBJ1-1,TRBV5-1,.,.,CASSLRTSRGAKDTEAFF,TGCGCCAGCAGCTTAAGGACTTCACGGGGGGCTAAGGACACTGAAGCTTTCTTT
TRBJ2-7,TRBV5-5,TRBD2,.,CASSSTSGGYEQYF,TGTGCCAGCAGCTCTACTAGCGGGGGGTACGAGCAGTACTTC
TRBJ2-1,TRBV6-1,.,.,CASSVGPPNEQFF,TGTGCCAGCAGTGTGGGCCCGCCCAATGAGCAGTTCTTC
TRBJ2-5,TRBV2,TRBD2,.,CASGPREVQETQYF,TGTGCCAGCGGGCCGCGGGAGGTTCAAGAGACCCAGTACTTC
TRBJ1-4,TRBV19,.,.,CASSISPFGGVDEKLFF,TGTGCCAGTAGTATTTCCCCATTCGGAGGGGTTGATGAAAAACTGTTTTTT
TRBJ1-4,TRBV10-3,.,.,CAIKAGDGGNEKLFF,TGTGCCATCAAGGCAGGGGATGGTGGTAATGAAAAACTGTTTTTT
TRBJ1-5,TRBV28,.,.,CASSFKGVHGQHF,TGTGCCAGCAGTTTTAAAGGGGTTCACGGCCAGCATTTT
TRBJ1-1,TRBV7-8,.,few,CASSLAGENTEAFF,TGTGCCAGCAGCTTAGCCGGGGAGAACACTGAAGCTTTCTTT
TRBJ2-3,TRBV10-2,TRBD2,.,CASSPLAGGSDTQYF,TGCGCCAGCAGCCCCCTAGCGGGAGGATCAGATACGCAGTATTTT
TRBJ1-5,TRBV2,.,.,CASSLTTDQPQHF,TGTGCCAGCAGCCTTACCACTGATCAGCCCCAGCATTTT
TRBJ1-3,TRBV5-6,TRBD1,.,CASSQDRGRNTIYF,TGTGCCAGCAGCCAGGACAGGGGAAGAAACACCATATATTTT
TRBJ1-5,TRBV28,.,.,CASSFVGGRSNQPQHF,TGTGCCAGCAGTTTTGTCGGGGGAAGGAGCAATCAGCCCCAGCATTTT
TRBJ2-7,TRBV7-9,.,.,CASSLESSAIRDEQYF,TGTGCCAGCAGCTTAGAATCTAGCGCGATCCGGGACGAGCAGTACTTC
TRBJ2-7,TRBV4-2,TRBD2,.,CASRQTSGSSYEQYF,TGTGCCAGCAGACAAACTAGCGGAAGCTCCTACGAGCAGTACTTC
TRBJ2-3,TRBV5-1,.,.,CASSWEDSDTQYF,TGCGCCAGCAGCTGGGAGGACTCTGATACGCAGTATTTT
TRBJ1-4,TRBV28,.,.,CASSLTDWGEKLFF,TGTGCCAGCAGTCTCACGGACTGGGGTGAAAAACTGTTTTTT